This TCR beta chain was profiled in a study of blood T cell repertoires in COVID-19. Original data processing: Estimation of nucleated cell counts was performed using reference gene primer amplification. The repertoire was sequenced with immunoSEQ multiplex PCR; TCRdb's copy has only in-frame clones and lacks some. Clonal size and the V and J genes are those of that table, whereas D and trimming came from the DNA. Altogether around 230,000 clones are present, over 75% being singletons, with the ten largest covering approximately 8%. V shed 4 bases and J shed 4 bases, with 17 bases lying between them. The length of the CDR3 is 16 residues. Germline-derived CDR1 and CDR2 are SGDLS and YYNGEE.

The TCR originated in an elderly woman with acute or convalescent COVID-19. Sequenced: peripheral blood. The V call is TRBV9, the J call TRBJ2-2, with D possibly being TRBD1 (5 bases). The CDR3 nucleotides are TGTGCCAGCAGCCCTGGCGGCAGGGTGGTCACCGGGGAGCTGTTTTTT. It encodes CASSPGGRVVTGELFF. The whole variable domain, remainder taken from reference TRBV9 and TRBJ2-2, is DSGVTQTPKHLITATGQRVTLRCSPRSGDLSVYWYQQSLDQGLQFLIQYYNGEERAKGNILERFSAQQFPDLHSELNLSSLELGDSALYFCASSPGGRVVTGELFFGEGSRLTVL.